The 30 T cell receptor beta chains reported below all come from one sample, sequenced in a study of cytomegalovirus exposure and HLA in healthy donors. The PCR contained 60 Vbeta and 13 Jbeta primers. Some clones are missing from TCRdb's copy, which holds only in-frame ones; the method was immunoSEQ multiplex PCR. This sample has under 85,000 clones, with around 76% found just once. Sequenced sample: PBMCs. Every receptor here comes from a man aged 18 to 30 in good health and CMV-seronegative.

The chain links TRBV28 to TRBJ2-1, with 9 nucleotides matching TRBD1. Germline CDR1 reads MDHEN; CDR2 reads SYDVKM. The CDR3 sequence is 16 residues long. V lost 3 bases to trimming and J lost 8 bases; unmatched junction nucleotides: 11. The CDR3 here is CASSFPGTGTWDEQFF. In nucleotides, the CDR3 is TGTGCCAGCAGTTTCCCCGGGACAGGGACTTGGGATGAGCAGTTCTTC.

The CDR3 region has the DNA TGTGCCGCCGGACGGGGGACGATCTCTGGAAACACCATATATTTT. This sequence encodes CAAGRGTISGNTIYF. The rearrangement joins TRBV28 to TRBJ1-3; TRBD1 might be the D (5 bases). V was shortened by 11 bases and J by 0 bases, with 17 bases between the two germline ends. CDR1 and CDR2 from the germline V gene are MDHEN and SYDVKM. This CDR3 is 15 amino acids long.

The rearrangement joins TRBV18 to TRBJ2-2; 7 nucleotides agree with TRBD1. The length of the CDR3 is 16 residues. Germline-derived CDR1 and CDR2 are KGHSH and LQKENI. Trimming removed 3 bases from V and 1 base from J; junction bases left unmatched: 5. Written as DNA, the CDR3 is TGTGCCAGCTCACCCGCTGGGACAGTGAACACCGGGGAGCTGTTTTTT. Its protein is CASSPAGTVNTGELFF.

The rearrangement uses TRBV4-3 and TRBJ1-4; 12 bases map to TRBD1. V lost 3 bases and J lost 7; bases outside the gene matches: 0. The CDR3 covers 14 residues. Germline loops: CDR1 LGHNA, CDR2 YSLEER. CDR3 sequence: CASSQGQGAEKLFF. Here the CDR3 DNA reads TGCGCCAGCAGCCAGGGACAGGGGGCTGAAAAACTGTTTTTT.

This chain uses TRBV10-3 with TRBJ2-1, with D unresolved. V lost 0 bases and J lost 8, with 8 bases in between. CDR3 length: 13 residues. Germline-derived CDR1 and CDR2 are ENHRY and SYGVKD. CDR3 nucleotide sequence: TGTGCCATCAGTGAGTCTCTAGTCGATGAGCAGTTCTTC. It specifies CAISESLVDEQFF.

This sequence joins TRBV6-1 and TRBJ2-7; D possibly corresponds to TRBD2 (5 bases). CDR1 is MNHNS, CDR2 SASEGT, per germline. This CDR3 is 14 amino acids long. Trimming removed 6 bases from V and 3 bases from J, with 15 bases in between. The CDR3 DNA follows: TGTGCCAGCAGGGCGGGCCGCCAGATCTACGAGCAGTACTTC. It specifies CASRAGRQIYEQYF.

The chain carries TRBV29-1 and TRBJ2-5; 8 bases are a match to TRBD2. The CDR3 is made up of 17 amino acids. Germline values: CDR1 SQVTM, CDR2 ANQGSEA. The junction had 10 bases not matched to a gene; V was cut back by 0 bases and J by 1 base. Written as DNA, the CDR3 is TGCAGCGTTGAAGAGGTCCGGAGCGGGAGCATCCAAGAGACCCAGTACTTC. This encodes CSVEEVRSGSIQETQYF.

The chain combines TRBV7-2 with TRBJ2-7; 8 bases are shared with TRBD2. This CDR3 has 14 residues. After removal of 2 bases from V and 3 bases from J, the junction contained 3 bases not matched to a gene. The V gene's germline CDR1 is SGHTA and CDR2 FQGNSA. The CDR3 spells CASSLTGGLYEQYF. The CDR3 DNA reads as TGTGCCAGCAGCTTAACGGGGGGGCTCTACGAGCAGTACTTC. Combining the CDR3 with reference TRBV7-2 and TRBJ2-7 gives the whole variable domain GAGVSQSPSNKVTEKGKDVELRCDPISGHTALYWYRQSLGQGLEFLIYFQGNSAPDKSGLPSDRFSAERTGGSVSTLTIQRTQQEDSAVYLCASSLTGGLYEQYFGPGTRLTVT.

The chain combines TRBV5-4 with TRBJ1-2, with a possible D match to TRBD1 (6 bases). V was cut by 4 bases and J by 7 bases, with 20 bases left in between. The CDR3 is made up of 15 amino acids. The V gene's germline CDR1 is SGHNT and CDR2 YYREEE (reference sequence). The CDR3 nucleotides read TGTGCCAGCAGCCCAGAGCTGAGTTTCAGGGGTGGCTACACCTTC. Residues: CASSPELSFRGGYTF. The full variable domain, rest sourced from reference TRBV5-4 and TRBJ1-2, is ETGVTQSPTHLIKTRGQQVTLRCSSQSGHNTVSWYQQALGQGPQFIFQYYREEENGRGNFPPRFSGLQFPNYSSELNVNALELDDSALYLCASSPELSFRGGYTFGSGTRLTVV.

This chain uses TRBV6-1 with TRBJ2-5; D is unresolved. The CDR3 has 13 amino acids. V was shortened by 0 bases and J by 7 bases, with 9 bases between the two germline ends. Germline CDR1 and CDR2: MNHNS and SASEGT. For the CDR3, the DNA is TGTGCCAGCAGTGAAGCTCGCCTAGTGACCCAGTACTTC. Translation: CASSEARLVTQYF.

The chain uses TRBV19 and TRBJ2-7, with D maybe TRBD1 (5 bases). This CDR3 has 14 residues. V lost 6 bases to trimming and J lost 2 bases, with 14 bases between them. Germline values: CDR1 LNHDA, CDR2 SQIVND (reference sequence). The chain's CDR3 is CASRPGQQTYEQYF. CDR3 DNA: TGTGCCAGTAGACCCGGACAACAAACCTACGAGCAGTACTTC.

Points on this clone: This could be a read error, since a much larger clone is one nucleotide away. The chain has TRBV6-6 and TRBJ2-3; 8 bases align to TRBD2. Germline V gene lookup returns CDR1 MNHNY and CDR2 SVGAGI (reference sequence). There are 15 residues in the CDR3. The V segment lost 0 bases and the J segment 1 base; nucleotides outside the gene matches: 0. The DNA for the CDR3 is TGTGCCAGCAGTTACTCGCGGGGGGGCACAGATACGCAGTATTTT. Translation: CASSYSRGGTDTQYF.

The J gene is TRBJ1-5, the V gene TRBV5-4; D uncertain. Trimming took off 4 bases at V and 0 bases at J, with 11 bases between the two ends. Germline values: CDR1 SGHNT, CDR2 YYREEE (reference sequence). This CDR3 is 15 amino acids long. This chain's CDR3 is CASSLDGDSNQPQHF. As DNA, the CDR3 is TGTGCCAGCAGCCTTGACGGAGATAGCAATCAGCCCCAGCATTTT.

The chain is built from TRBV5-1 and TRBJ2-3; tentatively, D is TRBD2 (5 bases). Germline V lookup: CDR1 SGHRS, CDR2 YFSETQ. V lost 5 bases to trimming and J lost 2 bases, with 9 bases between them. There are 13 residues in the CDR3. The CDR3 DNA is TGCGCCAGCAGGGCTAGCCCCACAGATACGCAGTATTTT. The encoded protein is CASRASPTDTQYF.

This clone was recorded a few times. The chain has TRBV18 and TRBJ1-6; 9 nucleotides line up with TRBD1. This CDR3 spans 15 amino acids. The V gene's germline CDR1 is KGHSH and CDR2 LQKENI. J gave up 8 bases and V 1 base, and 3 bases lay outside the gene matches. The CDR3: CASSPQDRGYSPLHF. The CDR3 bases are TGTGCCAGCTCACCACAGGACAGGGGATATTCACCCCTCCACTTT.

V gene TRBV13 combines with J gene TRBJ2-3, with 10 bases lining up with TRBD2. CDR3 length: 18 amino acids. V shed 7 bases, J shed 4 bases, and the junction held 17 bases outside the gene matches. In germline, CDR1 is PRHDT, CDR2 FYEKMQ (reference sequence). In DNA, the CDR3 is TGTGCCAGCACCCTCTTAACACCCACTAGCGGGGAAGCAGATACGCAGTATTTT. Translation: CASTLLTPTSGEADTQYF.

J is TRBJ2-5 and V is TRBV10-3, with TRBD1 matching 9 bases. CDR1 ENHRY and CDR2 SYGVKD come from the germline V gene. The CDR3 is 15 amino acids. After removal of 2 bases from V and 9 bases from J, the junction contained 10 bases not matched to a gene. The CDR3 bases are TGTGCCATCAGTGAGACCTACCGGGACAGGGAATCCCAGTACTTC. It translates to CAISETYRDRESQYF.

Of note for this clone: The identical CDR3 is also encoded by other nucleotide sequences in the sample. The chain carries TRBV27 and TRBJ1-5; TRBD1 is a possible D gene (6 bases). Germline loops: CDR1 MNHEY, CDR2 SMNVEV (reference sequence). The CDR3 loop spans 15 amino acids. V lost 4 bases and J 7 bases, leaving 17 bases between the germline ends. The CDR3 region has the DNA TGTGCCAGCAGTTCCCAAGCAGGGGTGGGGCAGCCCCAGCATTTT. It yields the protein CASSSQAGVGQPQHF.

This clone was counted a few times. The V and J genes are TRBV6-5 and TRBJ1-4; TRBD1 aligns across 7 bases. This CDR3 has 14 amino acids. Germline trimming cut 5 bases from V and 4 bases from J; bases unmatched to any gene: 4. Germline V CDR1 and CDR2: MNHEY, SVGAGI. DNA of the CDR3: TGTGCCAGCAGTCGACAGGGAGGTAATGAAAAACTGTTTTTT. Residues: CASSRQGGNEKLFF.

This chain links TRBV5-8 with TRBJ2-7; the D gene is possibly TRBD1 (6 bases). Germline V gene lookup returns CDR1 SGHTS and CDR2 YDEGEE. The CDR3 loop spans 13 amino acids. Trimming stripped 4 bases from V and 4 bases from J, with 12 bases between. The CDR3 region is CASSLGTLYEQYF. Written as DNA, the CDR3 is TGTGCCAGCAGCCTTGGGACACTTTACGAGCAGTACTTC.

V gene TRBV19 combines with J gene TRBJ2-1, with 14 bases lining up with TRBD2. CDR3 length: 15 residues. With V trimmed by 5 bases and J by 4 bases, 1 base remained unmatched. Germline CDR1 LNHDA, CDR2 SQIVND (reference sequence). This CDR3 is CASSWTSGGYNEQFF. CDR3 coding DNA: TGTGCCAGTAGTTGGACTAGCGGGGGGTACAATGAGCAGTTCTTC.

The rearrangement uses TRBV28 and TRBJ2-7; the match to TRBD2 covers 7 bases. The CDR3 has 13 amino acids. V lost 2 bases, J lost 2 bases, and 0 bases stayed unmatched. Germline loops: CDR1 MDHEN, CDR2 SYDVKM. CDR3: CASSLAGAYEQYF. The CDR3 bases are TGTGCCAGCAGTTTAGCGGGGGCCTACGAGCAGTACTTC. Full variable domain (missing parts from reference TRBV28 and TRBJ2-7): DVKVTQSSRYLVKRTGEKVFLECVQDMDHENMFWYRQDPGLGLRLIYFSYDVKMKEKGDIPEGYSVSREKKERFSLILESASTNQTSMYLCASSLAGAYEQYFGPGTRLTVT.

This clone was found a few times. The V and J genes are TRBV5-6 and TRBJ1-2; perhaps TRBD1 as D (6 bases). V lost 1 base to trimming and J lost 6 bases, with 16 bases between them. Germline CDR1 SGHDT, CDR2 YYEEEE. This CDR3 is 15 amino acids long. CDR3 coding DNA: TGTGCCAGCAGCTTGACAGGACAGCCCAGGGATGGCTACACCTTC. Its protein is CASSLTGQPRDGYTF. The full variable domain, its missing parts supplied by reference TRBV5-6 and TRBJ1-2, is DAGVTQSPTHLIKTRGQQVTLRCSPKSGHDTVSWYQQALGQGPQFIFQYYEEEERQRGNFPDRFSGHQFPNYSSELNVNALLLGDSALYLCASSLTGQPRDGYTFGSGTRLTVV.

This chain connects TRBV2 to TRBJ1-4, with TRBD1 as a possible D gene (6 bases). The CDR3 has 15 amino acids. V was cut by 4 bases and J by 7 bases, with 16 bases left in between. Per germline, CDR1 SNHLY and CDR2 FYNNEI. CDR3: CASSGGRGGGEKLFF. CDR3 nucleotides: TGTGCCAGCAGTGGAGGCAGGGGTGGGGGTGAAAAACTGTTTTTT. Together with reference TRBV2 and TRBJ1-4, the CDR3 gives the full variable domain: EPEVTQTPSHQVTQMGQEVILRCVPISNHLYFYWYRQILGQKVEFLVSFYNNEISEKSEIFDDQFSVERPDGSNFTLKIRSTKLEDSAMYFCASSGGRGGGEKLFFGSGTQLSVL.

The chain has TRBV7-8 and TRBJ2-2; no firm D call. The germline V gene encodes CDR1 SGHVS and CDR2 FQNEAQ. The CDR3 extends over 16 amino acids. Trimming stripped 5 bases from V and 1 base from J, with 14 bases between. CDR3 in amino acids: CASSLVAVKNTGELFF. CDR3 bases: TGTGCCAGCAGCCTCGTGGCAGTTAAGAACACCGGGGAGCTGTTTTTT.

This chain links TRBV9 with TRBJ2-5; a weak D match, TRBD1 (6 bases). V was pared by 3 bases and J by 5 bases, with 14 bases between. Germline V gene data show CDR1 as SGDLS and CDR2 as YYNGEE. The CDR3 consists of 14 residues. The CDR3 DNA reads as TGTGCCAGCAGCGAACAGGGATGGGGGGAGACCCAGTACTTC. The encoded protein is CASSEQGWGETQYF.

The DNA for the CDR3 is TGTGCCAGCAGCTTAGGGAGGTTTCGGACAGGGACAGATACGCAGTATTTT. Amino acids: CASSLGRFRTGTDTQYF. The chain is built from TRBV7-6 and TRBJ2-3; 8 bases are a match to TRBD1. The germline CDR1 and CDR2 sequences are SGHVS and FNYEAQ. There are 17 residues in the CDR3. V gave up 1 base and J gave up 3 bases; unmatched junction bases: 9.

The chain combines TRBV30 with TRBJ1-4; perhaps TRBD1 as D (6 bases). The CDR3 runs 14 residues. Trimming pared 3 bases from V and 4 bases from J, leaving 12 bases between. From germline, CDR1 is GTSNPN and CDR2 SVGIG (reference sequence). In nucleotides, the CDR3 is TGTGCCTGGAGCAGGACAGCGCTTAATGAAAAACTGTTTTTT. This codes for CAWSRTALNEKLFF. Full variable domain (remainder filled in from reference TRBV30 and TRBJ1-4): SQTIHQWPATLVQPVGSPLSLECTVEGTSNPNLYWYRQAAGRGLQLLFYSVGIGQISSEVPQNLSASRPQDRQFILSSKKLLLSDSGFYLCAWSRTALNEKLFFGSGTQLSVL.

The J gene is TRBJ2-2, the V gene TRBV7-3; D remains ambiguous. V dropped 3 bases and J dropped 6 bases, with 11 bases sitting between them. The germline V gene encodes CDR1 SGHTA and CDR2 FQGTGA. The length of the CDR3 is 14 residues. CDR3 in amino acids: CASSLRSGAGELFF. The CDR3 DNA is TGTGCCAGCAGCTTGAGGTCGGGTGCCGGGGAGCTGTTTTTT.

The V gene is TRBV2, the J gene TRBJ2-2, with 9 positions matching TRBD1. This CDR3 contains 16 residues. J was trimmed by 5 bases and V by 5 bases; bases with no gene match: 9. Germline CDR1 reads SNHLY; CDR2 reads FYNNEI. The DNA for the CDR3 is TGTGCCAGCAGTAGACCGGGACAGGGATTTACCGGGGAGCTGTTTTTT. This translates into CASSRPGQGFTGELFF.